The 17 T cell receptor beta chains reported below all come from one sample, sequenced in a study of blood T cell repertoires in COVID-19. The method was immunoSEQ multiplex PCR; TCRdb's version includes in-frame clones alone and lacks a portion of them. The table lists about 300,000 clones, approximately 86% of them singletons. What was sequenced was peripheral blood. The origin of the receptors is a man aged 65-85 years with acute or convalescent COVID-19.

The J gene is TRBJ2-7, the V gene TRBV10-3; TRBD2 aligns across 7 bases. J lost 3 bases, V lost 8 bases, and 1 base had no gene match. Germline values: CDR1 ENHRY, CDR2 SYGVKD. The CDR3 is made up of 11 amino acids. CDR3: CAIGGGYEQYF. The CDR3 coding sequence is TGTGCCATCGGGGGGGGCTACGAGCAGTACTTC.

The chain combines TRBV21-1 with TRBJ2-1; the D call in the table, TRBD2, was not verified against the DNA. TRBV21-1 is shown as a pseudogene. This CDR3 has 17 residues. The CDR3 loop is CASIQRFSGIRDNEQFF. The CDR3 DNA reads TGTGCCAGCATCCAAAGATTTAGCGGGATTCGGGACAATGAGCAGTTCTTC.

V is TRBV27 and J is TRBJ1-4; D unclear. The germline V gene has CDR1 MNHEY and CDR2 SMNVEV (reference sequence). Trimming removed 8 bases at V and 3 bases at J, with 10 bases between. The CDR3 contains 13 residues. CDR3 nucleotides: TGTGCCAGCCAAAAGCGGGCTAATGAAAAACTGTTTTTT. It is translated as CASQKRANEKLFF.

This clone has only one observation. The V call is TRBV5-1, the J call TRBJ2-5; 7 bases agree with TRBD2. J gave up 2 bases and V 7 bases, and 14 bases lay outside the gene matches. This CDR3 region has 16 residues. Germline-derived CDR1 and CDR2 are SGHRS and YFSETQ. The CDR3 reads CASRKLGREGQETQYF. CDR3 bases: TGCGCCAGCCGGAAACTAGGGAGGGAAGGACAAGAGACCCAGTACTTC.

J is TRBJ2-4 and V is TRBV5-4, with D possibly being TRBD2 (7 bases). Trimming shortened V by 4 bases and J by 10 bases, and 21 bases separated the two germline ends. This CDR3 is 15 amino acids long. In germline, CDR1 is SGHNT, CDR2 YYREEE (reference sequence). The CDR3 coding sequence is TGTGCCAGCAGCGGGGGGCGGGAGCCAAAACCTATTCAGTACTTC. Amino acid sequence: CASSGGREPKPIQYF.

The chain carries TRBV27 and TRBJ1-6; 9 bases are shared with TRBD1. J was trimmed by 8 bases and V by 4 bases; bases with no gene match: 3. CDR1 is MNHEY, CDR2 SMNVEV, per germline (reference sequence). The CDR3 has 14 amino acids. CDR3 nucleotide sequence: TGTGCCAGCAGTTGGGGACAGGGTTATTCACCCCTCCACTTT. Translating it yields CASSWGQGYSPLHF.

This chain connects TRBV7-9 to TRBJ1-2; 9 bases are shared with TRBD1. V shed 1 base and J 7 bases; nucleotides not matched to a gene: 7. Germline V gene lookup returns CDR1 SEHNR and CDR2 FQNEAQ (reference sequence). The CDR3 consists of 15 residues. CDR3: CASSLVETGGSGYTF. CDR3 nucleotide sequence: TGTGCCAGCAGCTTAGTGGAGACAGGGGGATCTGGCTACACCTTC.

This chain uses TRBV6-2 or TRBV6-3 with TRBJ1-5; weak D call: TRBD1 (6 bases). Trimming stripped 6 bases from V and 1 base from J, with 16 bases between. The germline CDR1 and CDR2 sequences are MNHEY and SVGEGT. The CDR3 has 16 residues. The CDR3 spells CASSIDRIVSNQPQHF. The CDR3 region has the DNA TGTGCCAGCAGCATCGACAGGATAGTCAGCAATCAGCCCCAGCATTTT.

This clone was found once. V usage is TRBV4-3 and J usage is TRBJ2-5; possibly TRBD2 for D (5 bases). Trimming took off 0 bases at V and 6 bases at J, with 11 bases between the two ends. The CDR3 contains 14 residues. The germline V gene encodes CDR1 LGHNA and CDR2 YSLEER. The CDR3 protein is CASSQDQRAKTQYF. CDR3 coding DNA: TGCGCCAGCAGCCAAGATCAGAGGGCAAAGACCCAGTACTTC.

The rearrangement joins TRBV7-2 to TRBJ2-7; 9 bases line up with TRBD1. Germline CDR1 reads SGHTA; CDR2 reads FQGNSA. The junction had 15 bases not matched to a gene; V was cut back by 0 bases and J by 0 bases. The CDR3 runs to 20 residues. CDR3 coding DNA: TGTGCCAGCAGCTTAGCGACCGGGACAGGGTTTCTTGGGAGCTCCTACGAGCAGTACTTC. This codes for CASSLATGTGFLGSSYEQYF.

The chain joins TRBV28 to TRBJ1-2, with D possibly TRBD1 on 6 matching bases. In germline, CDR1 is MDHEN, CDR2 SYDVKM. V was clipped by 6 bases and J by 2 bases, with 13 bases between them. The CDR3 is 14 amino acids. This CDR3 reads CASSQGPPNYGYTF. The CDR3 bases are TGTGCCAGCAGCCAGGGGCCCCCCAACTATGGCTACACCTTC.

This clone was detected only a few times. The CDR3 bases are TGCGCCAGCAGCTTGGGAGGGGGCTTACAGAACACTGAAGCTTTCTTT. As protein: CASSLGGGLQNTEAFF. The rearrangement links TRBV5-1 to TRBJ1-1, with TRBD1 identical over 7 bases. The V gene's germline CDR1 is SGHRS and CDR2 YFSETQ. V lost 0 bases, J lost 1 base, and 6 bases stayed unmatched. CDR3 length: 16 amino acids.

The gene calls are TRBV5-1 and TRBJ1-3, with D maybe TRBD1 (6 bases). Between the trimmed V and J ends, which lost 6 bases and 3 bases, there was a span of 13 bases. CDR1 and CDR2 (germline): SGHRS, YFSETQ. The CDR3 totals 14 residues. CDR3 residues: CASTWGGIGNTIYF. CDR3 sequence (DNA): TGCGCCAGCACCTGGGGGGGCATTGGAAACACCATATATTTT.

The CDR3 is CSASVGGSYNEQFF. The CDR3 nucleotides are TGCAGTGCTAGTGTAGGAGGCTCCTACAATGAGCAGTTCTTC. V and J are TRBV20-1 and TRBJ2-1; possible D gene TRBD2, 5 bases. The CDR3 loop spans 14 amino acids. Germline values: CDR1 DFQATT, CDR2 SNEGSKA (reference sequence). V was pared by 3 bases and J by 0 bases, with 9 bases between.

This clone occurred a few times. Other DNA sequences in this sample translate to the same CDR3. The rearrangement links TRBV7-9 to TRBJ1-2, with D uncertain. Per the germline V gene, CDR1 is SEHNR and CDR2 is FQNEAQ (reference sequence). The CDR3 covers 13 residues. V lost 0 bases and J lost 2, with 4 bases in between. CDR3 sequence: CASSLAGNYGYTF. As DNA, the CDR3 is TGTGCCAGCAGCTTAGCCGGGAACTATGGCTACACCTTC.

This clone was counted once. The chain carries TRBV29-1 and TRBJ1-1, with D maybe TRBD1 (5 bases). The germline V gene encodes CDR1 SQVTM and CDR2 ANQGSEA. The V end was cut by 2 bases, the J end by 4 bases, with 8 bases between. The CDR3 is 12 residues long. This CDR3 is CSVEWGGTEAFF. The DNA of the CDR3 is TGCAGCGTTGAATGGGGGGGCACTGAAGCTTTCTTT.

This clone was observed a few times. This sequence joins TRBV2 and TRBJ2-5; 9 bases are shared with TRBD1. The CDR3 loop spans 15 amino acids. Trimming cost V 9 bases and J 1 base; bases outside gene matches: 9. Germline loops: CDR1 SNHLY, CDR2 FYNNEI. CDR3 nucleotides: TGTGCCAGTAAAAGGGACAGGGCGCTCCAAGAGACCCAGTACTTC. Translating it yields CASKRDRALQETQYF.